This T cell receptor beta chain was captured in a study of shared clonotypes between healthy human individuals. On the study more broadly: A couple of female and a few male donors aged 18 to 49 were enrolled.

Genomic DNA (from each subset) was split evenly across several immunoSEQ plates. The repertoire was sequenced with immunoSEQ multiplex PCR; TCRdb's copy has only in-frame clones and lacks some. The table records 2,500,000 or so clones, 85% to 95% of them present only once. This receptor was taken from a man in his late teens or twenties in good health. Some clones in this sample may be carry-over from other donors' samples. Input material: naive CD4+ T cells from PBMCs. Subset specified: CD45RA+ positively selected.

Here the CDR3 DNA reads TGTGCCAGTAGTATAGGCCCCGCGGGGAACACTGAAGCTTTCTTT. Amino acids: CASSIGPAGNTEAFF. The chain has TRBV19 and TRBJ1-1; D call uncertain. CDR1 LNHDA and CDR2 SQIVND come from the germline V gene (reference sequence). The V end lost 1 base, the J end lost 1 base, and 10 bases lay between the germline ends. The CDR3 length is 15 residues.